This T cell receptor (beta chain) was captured by sequencing in a study of shared clonotypes between healthy human individuals. The CDR3 runs 14 residues. The V end was cut by 5 bases, the J end by 1 base, with 11 bases between. The germline CDR1 and CDR2 sequences are SNHLY and FYNNEI. Investigators divided CD4+ cells into CD45RA+ naive and CD45RA-negative memory subsets. Deep-level settings were used for running the assay. Clones were sequenced by immunoSEQ multiplex PCR, and TCRdb holds only the in-frame ones, with some missing. Among around 2.3 million clones listed, approximately 95% were seen once.

The chain employs TRBV2 and TRBJ2-5, with D possibly being TRBD1 or TRBD2 (5 bases each). This TCR was recovered from a man aged 18 to 30 in good health. Sequences were obtained from naive CD4+ T cells sorted from blood. Subset specified: CD45RA+ positively selected. CDR3 loop: CASSWVRGQETQYF. As DNA, the CDR3 is TGTGCCAGCAGTTGGGTGAGGGGCCAAGAGACCCAGTACTTC.